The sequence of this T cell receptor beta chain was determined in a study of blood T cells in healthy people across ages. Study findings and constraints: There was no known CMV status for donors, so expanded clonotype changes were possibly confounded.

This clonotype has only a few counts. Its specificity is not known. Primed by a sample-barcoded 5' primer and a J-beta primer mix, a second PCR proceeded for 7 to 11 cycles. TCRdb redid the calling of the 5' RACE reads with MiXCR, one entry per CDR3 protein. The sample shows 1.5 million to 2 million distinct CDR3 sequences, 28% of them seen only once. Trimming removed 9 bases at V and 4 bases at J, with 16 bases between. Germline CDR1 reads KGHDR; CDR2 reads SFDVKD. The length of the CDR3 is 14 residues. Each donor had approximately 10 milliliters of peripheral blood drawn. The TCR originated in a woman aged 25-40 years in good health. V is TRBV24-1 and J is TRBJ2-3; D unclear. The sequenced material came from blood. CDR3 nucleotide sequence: TGTGCCACCCGACAAATCTCTGGACCAGATACGCAGTATTTT. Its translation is CATRQISGPDTQYF.